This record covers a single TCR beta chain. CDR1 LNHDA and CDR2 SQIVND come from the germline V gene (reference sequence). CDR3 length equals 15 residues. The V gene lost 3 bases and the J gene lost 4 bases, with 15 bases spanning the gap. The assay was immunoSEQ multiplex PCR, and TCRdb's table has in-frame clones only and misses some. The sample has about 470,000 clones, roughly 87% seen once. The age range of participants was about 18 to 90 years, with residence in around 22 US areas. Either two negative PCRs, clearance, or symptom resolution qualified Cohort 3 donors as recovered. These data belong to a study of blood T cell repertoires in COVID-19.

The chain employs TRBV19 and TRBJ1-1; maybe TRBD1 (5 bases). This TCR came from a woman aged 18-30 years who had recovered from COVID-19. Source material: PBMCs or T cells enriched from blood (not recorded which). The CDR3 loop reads CASSMGGEVGTEAFF. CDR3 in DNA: TGTGCCAGTAGTATGGGGGGTGAGGTCGGCACTGAAGCTTTCTTT.